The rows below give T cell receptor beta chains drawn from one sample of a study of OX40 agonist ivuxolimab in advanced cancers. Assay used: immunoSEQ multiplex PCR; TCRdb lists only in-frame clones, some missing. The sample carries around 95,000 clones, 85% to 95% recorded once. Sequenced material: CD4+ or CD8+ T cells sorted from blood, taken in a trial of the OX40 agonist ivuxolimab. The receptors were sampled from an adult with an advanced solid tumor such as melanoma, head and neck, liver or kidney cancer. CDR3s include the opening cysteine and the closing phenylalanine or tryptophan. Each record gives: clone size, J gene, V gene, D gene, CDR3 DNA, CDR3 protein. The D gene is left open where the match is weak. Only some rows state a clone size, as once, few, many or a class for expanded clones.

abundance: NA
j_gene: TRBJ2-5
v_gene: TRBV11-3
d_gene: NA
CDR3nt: TGTGCCAGCAGCTTCACCCGGGCCCAAGAGACCCAGTACTTC
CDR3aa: CASSFTRAQETQYF

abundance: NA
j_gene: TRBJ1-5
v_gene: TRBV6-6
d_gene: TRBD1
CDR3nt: TGTGCCAGCAGCAACAGGGGCCGCAATCAGCCCCAGCATTTT
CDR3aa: CASSNRGRNQPQHF

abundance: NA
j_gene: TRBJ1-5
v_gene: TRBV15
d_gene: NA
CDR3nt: TGTGCCACCAGCGAGTACAATCAGCCCCAGCATTTT
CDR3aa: CATSEYNQPQHF

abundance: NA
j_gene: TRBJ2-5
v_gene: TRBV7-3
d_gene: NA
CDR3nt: TGTGCCAGCAGCTTATTCAGGGGTGGCCAAGAGACCCAGTACTTC
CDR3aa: CASSLFRGGQETQYF

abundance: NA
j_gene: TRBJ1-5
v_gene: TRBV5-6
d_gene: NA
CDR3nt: TGTGCCAGCAGCGTAAGGCAGGGAGAGGGCAATCAGCCCCAGCATTTT
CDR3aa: CASSVRQGEGNQPQHF

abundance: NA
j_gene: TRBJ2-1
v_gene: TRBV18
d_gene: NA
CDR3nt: TGTGCCAGCTCCCCGGGTGGGTTTTCCCCATCAAGCTCCTACAATGAGCAGTTCTTC
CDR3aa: CASSPGGFSPSSSYNEQFF

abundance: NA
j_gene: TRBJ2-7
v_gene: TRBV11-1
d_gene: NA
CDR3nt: TGTGCCAGCAGCTTAAGCAACTCCTACGAGCAGTACTTC
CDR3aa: CASSLSNSYEQYF

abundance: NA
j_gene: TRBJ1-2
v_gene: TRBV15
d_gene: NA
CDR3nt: TGTGCCACCAGCGGTCGGGCGGGGCCCCTTAGTGGCTATGGCTACACCTTC
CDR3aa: CATSGRAGPLSGYGYTF

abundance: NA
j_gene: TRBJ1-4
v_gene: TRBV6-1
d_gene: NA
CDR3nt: TGTGCCACCGAGACAGCCCTTGCAACTAATGAAAAACTGTTTTTT
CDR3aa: CATETALATNEKLFF

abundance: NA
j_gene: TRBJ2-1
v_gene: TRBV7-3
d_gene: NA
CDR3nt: TGTGCCAGCAGCGCCCCCGGGGGCCCCAATGAGCAGTTCTTC
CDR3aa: CASSAPGGPNEQFF

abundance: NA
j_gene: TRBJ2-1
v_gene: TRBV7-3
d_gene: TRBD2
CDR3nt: TGTGCCAGCAGCTCCAGGACTAGCGGGAGGTACAATGAGCAGTTCTTC
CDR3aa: CASSSRTSGRYNEQFF

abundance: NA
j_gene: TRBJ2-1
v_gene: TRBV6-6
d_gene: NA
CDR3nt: TGTGCCAGCTCCGTAGGCTCCTACAATGAGCAGTTCTTC
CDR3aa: CASSVGSYNEQFF

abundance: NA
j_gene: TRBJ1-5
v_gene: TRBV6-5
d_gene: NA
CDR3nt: TGTGCCAGCCGACAGGACTCTAGCAATCAGCCCCAGCATTTT
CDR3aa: CASRQDSSNQPQHF

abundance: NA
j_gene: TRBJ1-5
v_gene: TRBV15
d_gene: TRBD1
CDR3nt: TGTGCCACCAGCAACCGGGACAGGGGGCGCGGGAGCAATCAGCCCCAGCATTTT
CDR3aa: CATSNRDRGRGSNQPQHF

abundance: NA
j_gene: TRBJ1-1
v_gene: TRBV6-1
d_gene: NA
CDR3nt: TGTGCCAGCAGTGAAAGGTTAGCGCTTAGATACATGAACACTGAAGCTTTCTTT
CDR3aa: CASSERLALRYMNTEAFF

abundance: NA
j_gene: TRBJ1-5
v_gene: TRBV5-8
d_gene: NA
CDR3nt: TGTGCCAGCAGCTTGGCCGCCAGGGGATTCCGTCAGCCCCAGCATTTT
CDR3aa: CASSLAARGFRQPQHF

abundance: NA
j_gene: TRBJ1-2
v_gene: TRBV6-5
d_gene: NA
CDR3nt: TGTGCCAGCAGGGCAACCCAGAACTATGGCTACACCTTC
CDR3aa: CASRATQNYGYTF

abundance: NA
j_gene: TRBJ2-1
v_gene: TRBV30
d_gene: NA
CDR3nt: TGTGCCTGGAGTGTGGGGGTAGGGCAGTTCTTC
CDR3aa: CAWSVGVGQFF

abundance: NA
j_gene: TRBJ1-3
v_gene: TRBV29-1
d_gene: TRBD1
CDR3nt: TGCAGCGCAACAGGGACAGCTGGAAACACCATATATTTT
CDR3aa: CSATGTAGNTIYF

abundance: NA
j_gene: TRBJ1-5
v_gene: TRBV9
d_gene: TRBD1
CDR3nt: TGTGCCAGCAGCGACGGACAGGGAATTTCGCAGCCCCAGCATTTT
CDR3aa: CASSDGQGISQPQHF

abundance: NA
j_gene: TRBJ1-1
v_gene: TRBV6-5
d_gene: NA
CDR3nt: TGTGCAGCACGCGCCGGGTACACTGAAGCTTTCTTT
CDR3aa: CAARAGYTEAFF

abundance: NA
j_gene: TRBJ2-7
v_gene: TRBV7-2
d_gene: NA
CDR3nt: TGTGCCAGCAGTTTCCTGGGGGGTGAGCAGTACTTC
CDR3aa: CASSFLGGEQYF

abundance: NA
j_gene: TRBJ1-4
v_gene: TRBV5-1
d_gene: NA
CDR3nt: TGCGCCAGCACCCCGGACACCGAGGGGGAAAAACTGTTTTTT
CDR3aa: CASTPDTEGEKLFF

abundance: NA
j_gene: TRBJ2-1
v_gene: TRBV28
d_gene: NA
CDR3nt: TGTGCCAGCAGTTGGACAGATTTGAATGAGCAGTTCTTC
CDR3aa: CASSWTDLNEQFF

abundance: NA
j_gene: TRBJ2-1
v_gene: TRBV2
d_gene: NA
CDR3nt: TGTGCCAGCAGGATGTCAGAATCGGAGTTCTTC
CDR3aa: CASRMSESEFF

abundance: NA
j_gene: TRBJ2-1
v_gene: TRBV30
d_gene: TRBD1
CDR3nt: TGTGCCTGGAGTGTTTGGGACAGGCCTATCAATGAGCAGTTCTTC
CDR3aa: CAWSVWDRPINEQFF

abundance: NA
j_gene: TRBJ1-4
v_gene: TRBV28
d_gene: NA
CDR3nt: TGTGCCAGCAGTTTGTGGGCAGCCGCAACTAATGAAAAACTGTTTTTT
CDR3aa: CASSLWAAATNEKLFF

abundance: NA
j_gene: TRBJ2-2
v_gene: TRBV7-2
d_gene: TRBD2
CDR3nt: TGTGCCAGCAGCCTTCTAGCGGGAGGGGGGGAGCTGTTTTTT
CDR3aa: CASSLLAGGGELFF

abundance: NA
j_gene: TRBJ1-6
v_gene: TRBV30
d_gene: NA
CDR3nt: TGTGCCTGGAGTGTTGGAGCCTATTCACCCCTCCACTTT
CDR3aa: CAWSVGAYSPLHF

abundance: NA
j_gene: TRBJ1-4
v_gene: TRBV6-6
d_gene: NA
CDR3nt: TGTGCCAGCAGCCCGACCGGCAGCTATAATGAAAAACTGTTTTTT
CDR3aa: CASSPTGSYNEKLFF

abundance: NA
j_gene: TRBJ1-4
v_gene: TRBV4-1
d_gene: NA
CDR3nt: TGCGCCAGCAGCCAAGATGGGACGGCTAATGAAAAACTGTTTTTT
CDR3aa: CASSQDGTANEKLFF

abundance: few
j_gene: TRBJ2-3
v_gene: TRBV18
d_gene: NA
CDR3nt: TGTGCCAGCTCACCATCGGCAGATACGCAGTATTTT
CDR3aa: CASSPSADTQYF

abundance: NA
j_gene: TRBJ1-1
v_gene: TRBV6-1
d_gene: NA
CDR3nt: TGTGCCAGCGTCCGACGGAACACTGAAGCTTTCTTT
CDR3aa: CASVRRNTEAFF